Below, 4 T cell receptor beta chains from the same sample are listed, as sequenced in a study of blood T cells in healthy people across ages. A second PCR, run for about 6 to 11 cycles, used a sample-barcoded 5' primer plus a J-beta primer mix. TCRdb re-called the 5' RACE reads through MiXCR, storing one row per CDR3 protein. The sample holds approximately 1,700,000 distinct CDR3 sequences; around 42% are singletons and the top ten take under 25%. The sample was blood. These receptors were obtained from a human donor in good health.

The chain links TRBV12-3 or TRBV12-4 to TRBJ2-1; either TRBD1 or TRBD2 may fit D (6 bases each). This CDR3 is built from 14 residues. With 8 bases removed from V and 2 bases from J, the gap between germline ends came to 13 bases. The CDR3 sequence: CASATGAPYNEQFF. The CDR3 bases are TGTGCCAGCGCGACGGGGGCCCCCTACAATGAGCAGTTCTTC.

As regards this clonotype: Germline is not matched at one junction end, which may reflect a read error. V is TRBV5-1 and J is TRBJ1-1; the D is unclear. This CDR3 comprises 13 residues. Germline V lookup: CDR1 SGHRS, CDR2 YFSETQ. CDR3 sequence reads: CASSLFRNTEAFF. The CDR3 coding sequence is TGTGCCAGCAGCTTGTTCCGGAACACTGAAGCTTTCTTT.

This sequence joins TRBV11-2 and TRBJ2-5; D is possibly TRBD1 or TRBD2 (5 bases each). Germline values: CDR1 SGHAT, CDR2 FQNNGV. The CDR3 extends over 13 amino acids. V gave up 6 bases and J gave up 11 bases, with 19 bases separating them. CDR3 nucleotides: TGTGCCAGCAGACCGATCAGGGACCTAGAGCAGTACTTC. Protein: CASRPIRDLEQYF.

There are a few counts of this clonotype. The chain recombines TRBV11-3 with TRBJ2-3, with D uncertain. The V gene's germline CDR1 is SGHNT and CDR2 YENEEA. V was cut by 0 bases and J by 3 bases, with 13 bases left in between. This CDR3 is 16 amino acids long. For the CDR3, the DNA is TGTGCCAGCAGCTTAGAAGGACGGGTCGGTACAGATACGCAGTATTTT. Its translation: CASSLEGRVGTDTQYF. The entire variable domain, with the rest obtained from reference TRBV11-3 and TRBJ2-3, is as follows: EAGVVQSPRYKIIEKKQPVAFWCNPISGHNTLYWYLQNLGQGPELLIRYENEEAVDDSQLPKDRFSAERLKGVDSTLKIQPAELGDSAVYLCASSLEGRVGTDTQYFGPGTRLTVL.